This T cell receptor beta chain stems from a study of blood T cell repertoires in COVID-19. Study information: From T cells, B-cell-depleted T cells, or PBMCs came the material, which was cDNA or gDNA.

The CDR3 extends over 18 amino acids. Study processing details: Quantification of nucleated cells was approximated via reference gene primer amplification. Profiling relied on immunoSEQ multiplex PCR, and the TCRdb table lists in-frame clones only, not all of them. V, J and clone size reflect that table, while D and trimming were determined from the DNA. The table has 120,000 to 150,000 clones, roughly nine tenths seen once; the top ten hold 3%. The clonotype originates from an older woman with active COVID-19. The chain uses TRBV21-1 and TRBJ1-1; no DNA check was done on the table's D call, TRBD1. TRBV21-1 is designated a pseudogene. The material sequenced was peripheral blood. CDR3 loop: CASCPPWTGSTKFTEAFF. CDR3 nucleotide sequence: TGTGCCAGCTGCCCTCCTTGGACAGGGTCAACTAAATTCACTGAAGCTTTCTTT.